This record looks at one T cell receptor (beta chain) sequence and its context. Its antigen is undetermined. V lost 3 bases and J lost 6, with 12 bases in between. CDR3 length equals 14 residues. The V gene's germline CDR1 is LGHNA and CDR2 YSLEER. The data were obtained in a study of PD-L1 blockade in urothelial cancer. Findings and limits, study-wide: Lower than median blood TCR clonality before treatment predicted better survival.

Measured with immunoSEQ multiplex PCR; TCRdb has only the in-frame clones, and not every one. The sample yields about 90,000 clones, less than 90% seen once. Stated time point: peripheral blood 6 weeks after treatment start. The source of this sequence is a man between 65 and 85 years old with urothelial cancer. The specimen was PBMCs, collected around atezolizumab (anti-PD-L1) treatment. The chain uses TRBV4-3 and TRBJ2-1; D is ambiguous. CDR3 bases: TGCGCCAGCAGCCAGGCGGTGACCCGCAATGAGCAGTTCTTC. This codes for CASSQAVTRNEQFF.